The TCR beta chain described here comes from a study of TIL therapy for anti-PD-1-resistant metastatic lung cancer. About the research overall: Median patient age was approximately 58, ranging roughly 38-75 years. Half of patients were current or former smokers.

Looked up from germline, CDR1 is SGHVS and CDR2 is FQNEAQ. V lost 8 bases and J lost 0, with 18 bases in between. The CDR3 runs to 16 residues. The time point was: pre-treatment sample, taken before nivolumab and TIL therapy. Sequencing used immunoSEQ v3. Each library reached some 2 million read pairs, or 5-6 million at deep level. Generated by immunoSEQ multiplex PCR, the TCRdb table keeps only in-frame clones and is missing some. The top ten clones hold roughly 7% of a sample with some 60,000 clones, around 68% of them seen once. The TCR originated in a person between 30 and 79 years old with non-small cell lung cancer. The genes are TRBV7-8 and TRBJ2-3; D remains unclear. The sequenced sample was blood, obtained at baseline. The CDR3: CASGPTGPISTDTQYF. The DNA for the CDR3 is TGTGCCAGCGGACCTACCGGTCCAATAAGCACAGATACGCAGTATTTT.